This TCR beta chain was recovered during a study of PD-1 blockade in mismatch repair-deficient tumors. This CDR3 comprises 13 residues. Germline V CDR1 and CDR2: SNHLY, FYNNEI. Trimming left V 6 bases short and J 1 base short, with 6 bases between. Profiled with immunoSEQ multiplex PCR; TCRdb holds only in-frame clones, not every one. The data contain roughly 120,000 clones, roughly 90% of them seen just once; the ten biggest clones take up 12%. The J gene is TRBJ2-2, the V gene TRBV2; D unresolved. The clonotype originates from an adult with mismatch repair-deficient cancer. The material was peripheral blood, obtained just over 70 weeks after starting pembrolizumab. CDR3 DNA sequence: TGTGCCAGCAGATATGAGAACACCGGGGAGCTGTTTTTT. Its protein is CASRYENTGELFF.